The 32 T cell receptor beta chains listed next were all sequenced from one sample in a study of T cell changes during pregnancy in multiple sclerosis. The assay was immunoSEQ multiplex PCR, and TCRdb's table has in-frame clones only and misses some. This sample yields tens of thousands of clones, of which approximately 92% are seen a single time; around 0.9% belongs to the top ten. Sequencing used CD4+ T cells from peripheral blood mononuclear cells, obtained in the second trimester of pregnancy. These receptors were taken from a female donor in good health, enrolled as a control in a pregnancy study.

The gene calls are TRBV9 and TRBJ1-2; D unresolved. Germline V gene data show CDR1 as SGDLS and CDR2 as YYNGEE. The CDR3 consists of 13 residues. Trimming removed 3 bases from V and 0 bases from J, with 6 bases in between. The CDR3 reads CASSGAANYGYTF. For the CDR3, the DNA is TGTGCCAGCAGCGGCGCGGCTAACTATGGCTACACCTTC. The full variable domain, in which reference TRBV9 and TRBJ1-2 provide the parts outside the CDR3, is DSGVTQTPKHLITATGQRVTLRCSPRSGDLSVYWYQQSLDQGLQFLIQYYNGEERAKGNILERFSAQQFPDLHSELNLSSLELGDSALYFCASSGAANYGYTFGSGTRLTVV.

J is TRBJ1-1 and V is TRBV9; D is unclear. Germline V CDR1 and CDR2: SGDLS, YYNGEE. Trimming removed 5 bases at V and 1 base at J, with 12 bases between. The length of the CDR3 is 14 residues. Written as DNA, the CDR3 is TGTGCCAGCAGTACTTGGGCCCGGAACACTGAAGCTTTCTTT. It specifies CASSTWARNTEAFF.

This chain joins TRBV10-3 and TRBJ2-3, with D perhaps TRBD2 (6 bases). The germline CDR1 and CDR2 sequences are ENHRY and SYGVKD. The CDR3 is 18 residues long. V was trimmed by 0 bases and J by 2 bases, leaving 18 bases between them. CDR3 sequence reads: CAISESKGGAAYTDTQYF. The DNA for the CDR3 is TGTGCCATCAGTGAGTCGAAGGGAGGAGCCGCCTACACAGATACGCAGTATTTT.

The V and J genes are TRBV19 and TRBJ1-5; 7 nucleotides line up with TRBD1. The germline CDR1 and CDR2 sequences are LNHDA and SQIVND (reference sequence). Losses at the gene ends were 7 bases for V and 5 bases for J; bases not matched to a gene: 14. This CDR3 region has 16 residues. CDR3 loop: CASTPWTGQNYQPQHF. CDR3 DNA sequence: TGTGCCAGTACCCCCTGGACGGGACAGAATTATCAGCCCCAGCATTTT.

This rearrangement joins TRBV2 to TRBJ2-7; D might be TRBD2 (5 bases). This CDR3 is built from 14 residues. The V and J ends lost 4 bases and 0 bases respectively, with 10 bases between them. Germline V gives CDR1 SNHLY, CDR2 FYNNEI. CDR3 sequence (DNA): TGTGCCAGCAGTGGACTACCTTACTCCTACGAGCAGTACTTC. Its protein is CASSGLPYSYEQYF.

This chain connects TRBV2 to TRBJ2-2, with 7 positions matching TRBD2. The CDR3 spans 14 residues. V shed 1 base and J 6 bases; nucleotides not matched to a gene: 2. Germline V lookup: CDR1 SNHLY, CDR2 FYNNEI. CDR3 amino acids: CASSEEGGAGELFF. Written as DNA, the CDR3 is TGTGCCAGCAGTGAAGAGGGAGGGGCCGGGGAGCTGTTTTTT.

The rearrangement uses TRBV19 and TRBJ1-1; TRBD1 aligns across 7 bases. The V segment lost 5 bases and the J segment 3 bases; nucleotides outside the gene matches: 3. This CDR3 region has 13 residues. Germline V CDR1 and CDR2: LNHDA, SQIVND (reference sequence). CDR3: CASSWDRDTEAFF. CDR3 bases: TGTGCCAGTAGTTGGGACAGAGACACTGAAGCTTTCTTT.

This chain links TRBV9 with TRBJ1-2; D not resolved. The V and J ends lost 0 bases and 5 bases respectively, with 8 bases between them. Germline values: CDR1 SGDLS, CDR2 YYNGEE. The CDR3 extends over 13 amino acids. The CDR3: CASSVETNYGYTF. The CDR3 nucleotides are TGTGCCAGCAGCGTAGAGACAAATTATGGCTACACCTTC.

The chain is built from TRBV7-5 and TRBJ1-5; the table's TRBD1 call for D was not verified on the DNA. TRBV7-5 has pseudogene status. This CDR3 contains 17 residues. CDR3 residues: CARSLPDRAAGNQPQHF. The DNA for the CDR3 is TGTGCCAGAAGCCTCCCCGACAGGGCCGCGGGCAATCAGCCCCAGCATTTT.

V usage is TRBV4-3 and J usage is TRBJ2-7; D gene uncertain. V dropped 1 base and J dropped 1 base, with 8 bases sitting between them. Germline V gives CDR1 LGHNA, CDR2 YSLEER. The CDR3 runs 14 residues. The DNA for the CDR3 is TGCGCCAGCAGCCAAGTCGGAGATTCCTACGAGCAGTACTTC. This codes for CASSQVGDSYEQYF.

The J gene is TRBJ2-1, the V gene TRBV7-9, with 9 bases identical to TRBD2. Germline CDR1 and CDR2: SEHNR and FQNEAQ (reference sequence). V lost 0 bases, J lost 4 bases, and 13 bases stayed unmatched. The CDR3 has 19 amino acids. The CDR3 loop reads CASSLALLSSGKGYNEQFF. As DNA, the CDR3 is TGTGCCAGCAGCTTAGCGCTGTTGTCTAGCGGGAAGGGATACAATGAGCAGTTCTTC.

V is TRBV7-2 and J is TRBJ2-7; a possible D gene is TRBD2 (5 bases). V was clipped by 5 bases and J by 7 bases, with 12 bases between them. Germline V gene sequence: CDR1 SGHTA, CDR2 FQGNSA. The CDR3 covers 12 residues. The CDR3 protein is CASSPDYGEQYF. In nucleotides, the CDR3 is TGTGCCAGCAGCCCCGACTACGGGGAGCAGTACTTC.

This clone was recorded only once. V usage is TRBV30 and J usage is TRBJ1-1; D unresolved. CDR1 and CDR2 (germline): GTSNPN, SVGIG (reference sequence). The V and J ends lost 8 bases and 4 bases respectively, with 14 bases between them. There are 12 residues in the CDR3. CDR3 amino acids: CALYVRGTEAFF. In DNA, the CDR3 is TGTGCCCTATACGTGCGGGGCACTGAAGCTTTCTTT.

This CDR3 is CASRALAGAYNEQFF. The CDR3 DNA follows: TGTGCCAGCAGGGCCCTAGCGGGAGCCTACAATGAGCAGTTCTTC. The J gene is TRBJ2-1, the V gene TRBV6-1, with TRBD2 matching over 10 bases. V lost 6 bases and J lost 2; bases outside the gene matches: 4. The CDR3 has 15 amino acids. Germline V gene lookup returns CDR1 MNHNS and CDR2 SASEGT.

The J gene is TRBJ2-1, the V gene TRBV5-1, with D possibly being TRBD2 (6 bases). From germline, CDR1 is SGHRS and CDR2 YFSETQ. The CDR3 spans 14 residues. The germline V and J ends were trimmed by 0 bases and 6 bases, with 10 bases remaining between them. Here the CDR3 reads CASSLERVANEQFF. The CDR3 nucleotides read TGCGCCAGCAGCTTGGAGCGGGTAGCCAATGAGCAGTTCTTC.

The rearrangement links TRBV29-1 to TRBJ2-7, with D possibly being TRBD2 (5 bases). The germline V gene encodes CDR1 SQVTM and CDR2 ANQGSEA. Trimming cost V 5 bases and J 3 bases, with 11 bases left between them. This CDR3 region has 12 residues. The CDR3 sequence is CSVRGSHYEQYF. Written as DNA, the CDR3 is TGCAGCGTTCGTGGGAGCCACTACGAGCAGTACTTC.

This chain uses TRBV7-6 with TRBJ2-1; 9 nucleotides line up with TRBD2. With 1 base clipped from V and 1 base from J, the junction kept 5 bases outside the gene matches. Germline assignment: CDR1 SGHVS and CDR2 FNYEAQ. CDR3 length: 17 amino acids. CDR3 protein: CASSLGGRVPSYNEQFF. In DNA, the CDR3 is TGTGCCAGCAGCTTAGGCGGGAGGGTCCCTTCCTACAATGAGCAGTTCTTC.

As for this clone: Other DNA variants within this sample encode the same CDR3. The V call is TRBV20-1, the J call TRBJ2-5; D ambiguous. The CDR3 has 11 residues. The V and J ends lost 6 bases and 0 bases respectively, with 5 bases between them. The germline V gene has CDR1 DFQATT and CDR2 SNEGSKA (reference sequence). The CDR3 protein is CSASDQETQYF. DNA for the CDR3: TGCAGTGCCTCTGACCAAGAGACCCAGTACTTC.

This chain uses TRBV4-1 with TRBJ2-1, with D possibly being TRBD2 (6 bases). The germline V and J ends were trimmed by 2 bases and 8 bases, with 13 bases remaining between them. The germline gives CDR1 MGHRA, CDR2 YSYEKL. This CDR3 comprises 14 residues. The CDR3 reads CASSQKTSSHEQFF. The CDR3 coding sequence is TGCGCCAGCAGCCAAAAGACTAGTTCGCATGAGCAGTTCTTC.

The chain is built from TRBV7-3 and TRBJ2-3; 13 bases align to TRBD2. With 1 base clipped from V and 5 bases from J, the junction kept 3 bases outside the gene matches. The CDR3 has 16 amino acids. Germline CDR1 SGHTA, CDR2 FQGTGA. The chain's CDR3 is CASSLMGLAGRDTQYF. Written as DNA, the CDR3 is TGTGCCAGCAGCTTAATGGGACTAGCGGGAAGAGATACGCAGTATTTT. Full variable domain (outside the CDR3, taken from reference TRBV7-3 and TRBJ2-3): GAGVSQTPSNKVTEKGKYVELRCDPISGHTALYWYRQSLGQGPEFLIYFQGTGAADDSGLPNDRFFAVRPEGSVSTLKIQRTERGDSAVYLCASSLMGLAGRDTQYFGPGTRLTVL.

The CDR3 here is CASGRGYSGANVLTF. The CDR3 region has the DNA TGTGCCAGCGGAAGGGGGTACTCTGGGGCCAACGTCCTGACTTTC. The V and J genes are TRBV6-1 and TRBJ2-6; maybe TRBD1 (6 bases). In germline, CDR1 is MNHNS, CDR2 SASEGT. V was shortened by 8 bases and J by 0 bases, with 11 bases between the two germline ends. The CDR3 totals 15 residues.

The V call is TRBV2, the J call TRBJ2-3, with D possibly being TRBD2 (5 bases). Germline values: CDR1 SNHLY, CDR2 FYNNEI. This CDR3 contains 14 residues. Trimming removed 5 bases at V and 0 bases at J, with 9 bases between. In DNA form, the CDR3 reads TGTGCCAGCAGTCTAGCTTCTAGCACAGATACGCAGTATTTT. This encodes CASSLASSTDTQYF.

This chain links TRBV28 with TRBJ2-7; 8 bases are shared with TRBD2. Germline CDR1 is MDHEN and CDR2 is SYDVKM. Losses at the gene ends were 6 bases for V and 6 bases for J; bases not matched to a gene: 13. The CDR3 has 15 residues. The CDR3 loop is CASSPSLAGVGEQYF. CDR3 DNA: TGTGCCAGCAGCCCCTCCCTAGCGGGTGTGGGCGAGCAGTACTTC.

This clone was counted a single time. The V and J genes are TRBV7-2 and TRBJ2-3; D uncertain. CDR1 is SGHTA, CDR2 FQGNSA, per germline. The V gene lost 1 base and the J gene lost 4 bases, with 9 bases spanning the gap. CDR3 length: 14 amino acids. DNA of the CDR3: TGTGCCAGCAGCTTAGTGAGCCGGGCAGATACGCAGTATTTT. This gives the protein CASSLVSRADTQYF.

The chain combines TRBV6-5 with TRBJ2-1, with TRBD2 matching 7 bases. Germline trimming cut 7 bases from V and 10 bases from J; bases unmatched to any gene: 4. This CDR3 is 11 amino acids long. From germline, CDR1 is MNHEY and CDR2 SVGAGI. The CDR3 nucleotides are TGTGCCAGCAAAGTACTAGCGGAGCAGTTCTTC. This sequence encodes CASKVLAEQFF.

The chain links TRBV10-1 to TRBJ1-6; unclear D gene. CDR3 length: 14 amino acids. Trimming removed 10 bases from V and 2 bases from J, with 12 bases in between. CDR1 and CDR2 from the germline V gene are WNHNN and SYGVQD (reference sequence). The DNA for the CDR3 is TGCGCCAATACGGGTCCCCCCTATAATTCACCCCTCCACTTT. Translating gives CANTGPPYNSPLHF.

The chain uses TRBV28 and TRBJ1-1; 7 nucleotides line up with TRBD1. With V trimmed by 5 bases and J by 5 bases, 11 bases remained unmatched. The CDR3 totals 15 residues. Germline V gene sequence: CDR1 MDHEN, CDR2 SYDVKM. In nucleotides, the CDR3 is TGTGCCAGCAGTACATTCCGGGACAGCCCGACTGAAGCTTTCTTT. This encodes CASSTFRDSPTEAFF.

The chain is built from TRBV11-2 and TRBJ1-5; 7 nucleotides align to TRBD1. Per the germline V gene, CDR1 is SGHAT and CDR2 is FQNNGV. This CDR3 spans 14 amino acids. V was clipped by 5 bases and J by 0 bases; unmatched bases: 1. For the CDR3, the DNA is TGTGCCAGCAGCAGACAGGGTAGCAATCAGCCCCAGCATTTT. Translated: CASSRQGSNQPQHF.

J is TRBJ2-1 and V is TRBV4-1; TRBD2 might be the D (6 bases). This CDR3 is built from 17 residues. Trimming took 3 bases from V and 8 from J, leaving 23 bases between them. In germline, CDR1 is MGHRA, CDR2 YSYEKL. The CDR3 coding sequence is TGCGCCAGCAGCCATCATAGAGCGGGTCTGGACCGTGATGAGCAGTTCTTC. Translation gives CASSHHRAGLDRDEQFF.

The chain couples TRBV7-2 to TRBJ2-7; 12 bases fit TRBD2. The V gene's germline CDR1 is SGHTA and CDR2 FQGNSA. This CDR3 is built from 18 residues. Trimming took 6 bases from V and 5 from J; bases not matched to a gene: 17. The CDR3 region has the DNA TGTGCCAGCAGTATATCGTCGGTCGGACTAGCGGGAAGGCACGAGCAGTACTTC. Protein sequence: CASSISSVGLAGRHEQYF.

The gene calls are TRBV18 and TRBJ2-7; TRBD1 agrees at 9 bases. The CDR3 is 14 residues long. Germline CDR1 reads KGHSH; CDR2 reads LQKENI. The ends lost 3 bases at V and 2 bases at J; junction bases unmatched: 2. The CDR3 DNA follows: TGTGCCAGCTCACCGGGACAGGGACCCTACGAGCAGTACTTC. Protein sequence: CASSPGQGPYEQYF.

V usage is TRBV28 and J usage is TRBJ1-2; D is unclear. The V gene lost 5 bases and the J gene lost 8 bases, with 9 bases spanning the gap. CDR1 is MDHEN and CDR2 is SYDVKM in the germline V gene. The CDR3 consists of 11 residues. The CDR3 DNA reads as TGTGCCAGCAGTCTGGGGAGAGGCTACACCTTC. This translates into CASSLGRGYTF.